Reported below is one T cell receptor beta chain. Method: immunoSEQ multiplex PCR; TCRdb's copy keeps in-frame clones and lacks some. Of about 89,000 clones in the sample, approximately 95% were seen once. The germline V gene encodes CDR1 MNHNS and CDR2 SASEGT. This CDR3 comprises 13 residues. V lost 4 bases, J lost 4 bases, and 11 bases lay in between. This record comes from a study of T cell changes during pregnancy in multiple sclerosis. This specimen was peripheral blood, taken after pregnancy. This receptor was identified in a female donor in good health, enrolled as a control in a pregnancy study. The chain recombines TRBV6-1 with TRBJ2-7; D gene ambiguous. The CDR3, as DNA: TGTGCCAGCAGTGTAATCCAAACTTACGAGCAGTACTTC. Residues: CASSVIQTYEQYF.